Listed here are 6 T cell receptor beta chains from one sample, sequenced in a study of PD-L1 blockade in urothelial cancer. Sequencing was performed with immunoSEQ multiplex PCR; in TCRdb, only in-frame clones are kept and a portion is missing. This sample carries approximately 100,000 clones, around 90% of them seen once, and the ten largest clones take approximately 0.88%. The sequences come from PBMCs, collected around atezolizumab (anti-PD-L1) treatment. Receptors were obtained from an elderly woman with urothelial cancer.

The V and J genes are TRBV9 and TRBJ1-5; D gene ambiguous. Per the germline V gene, CDR1 is SGDLS and CDR2 is YYNGEE. The CDR3 is 14 residues long. Trimming stripped 0 bases from V and 0 bases from J, with 4 bases between. The CDR3 DNA reads TGTGCCAGCAGCGTAGCTCCTAGCAATCAGCCCCAGCATTTT. Amino acids: CASSVAPSNQPQHF.

This sequence joins TRBV5-1 and TRBJ2-2; 8 bases align to TRBD2. Germline V lookup: CDR1 SGHRS, CDR2 YFSETQ. The V gene end was trimmed by 5 bases and the J gene end by 2 bases; junction bases not matched to a gene: 5. This CDR3 is 15 amino acids long. This CDR3 is CASRLAVVNTGELFF. The CDR3 coding sequence is TGCGCCAGCAGACTAGCGGTAGTAAACACCGGGGAGCTGTTTTTT.

This sequence joins TRBV28 and TRBJ1-2, with D perhaps matching TRBD1 (5 bases). Deletions cut 7 bases from V and 6 bases from J, with 21 bases between. Germline CDR1 MDHEN, CDR2 SYDVKM. The CDR3 loop spans 15 amino acids. The CDR3 protein is CASNNVAGPPDGYTF. The CDR3 nucleotides are TGTGCCAGCAACAATGTAGCAGGGCCCCCTGATGGCTACACCTTC.

The chain uses TRBV2 and TRBJ2-1; TRBD2 aligns across 13 bases. Germline-derived CDR1 and CDR2 are SNHLY and FYNNEI. V was clipped by 6 bases and J by 2 bases; unmatched bases: 1. The CDR3 has 15 residues. CDR3 protein: CASRLAGGTYNEQFF. The CDR3 coding sequence is TGTGCCAGCAGACTAGCGGGGGGGACCTACAATGAGCAGTTCTTC.

J is TRBJ1-1 and V is TRBV10-3; D might be TRBD1 (5 bases). The CDR3 spans 15 residues. V was trimmed by 7 bases and J by 3 bases, leaving 18 bases between them. Germline lookup yields CDR1 ENHRY and CDR2 SYGVKD. The CDR3 is CAITPEDTRDTEAFF. The CDR3 DNA follows: TGTGCCATCACACCTGAGGACACCAGGGACACTGAAGCTTTCTTT.

In this sample, this clone turned up once. The chain links TRBV14 to TRBJ2-3, with D unclear. The germline V gene has CDR1 SGHDN and CDR2 FVKESK. The CDR3 loop spans 16 amino acids. Trimming took off 3 bases at V and 4 bases at J, with 17 bases between the two ends. In DNA form, the CDR3 reads TGTGCCAGCAGCCATAGGCCCACCGGGTTAGCAGATACGCAGTATTTT. Translating it yields CASSHRPTGLADTQYF.